The present T cell receptor (beta chain) was sequenced within a study of blood T cell repertoires in COVID-19. The wider study: COVID-19 samples, acute and convalescent, were from the United States, Italy and Spain. PBMCs, B-cell-depleted T cells, or T cells were the source of the cDNA or gDNA that made up the material.

Sequencing used immunoSEQ multiplex PCR; TCRdb keeps in-frame clones, though not all of them. The sample includes a few hundred thousand clones, more than 85% of them seen just once. Cohorts were determined from participant-reported clinical history. Symptom resolution, clearance, or two negative PCRs marked the recovered donors of Cohort 3. V was pared by 4 bases and J by 3 bases, with 18 bases between. The germline V gene has CDR1 SGHDN and CDR2 FVKESK. The CDR3 spans 16 residues. The sample comprised PBMCs or T cells enriched from blood (not recorded which). The source of this sequence is a woman aged 55-70 years who had recovered from COVID-19. This rearrangement joins TRBV14 to TRBJ1-2; TRBD1 is a possible D gene (5 bases). The CDR3 bases are TGTGCCAGCAGCCCGCATGGGGCAGGGCTTGACTATGGCTACACCTTC. This sequence encodes CASSPHGAGLDYGYTF. The complete variable domain, with remaining parts taken from reference TRBV14 and TRBJ1-2, reads EAGVTQFPSHSVIEKGQTVTLRCDPISGHDNLYWYRRVMGKEIKFLLHFVKESKQDESGMPNNRFLAERTGGTYSTLKVQPAELEDSGVYFCASSPHGAGLDYGYTFGSGTRLTVV.